This T cell receptor beta chain was identified during a study of blood T cells in healthy people across ages. General study points: Possibly, changes in expanded clonotypes were confounded because donor CMV status was unknown. The study found more naive CD4+ cells and higher diversity in long-lived than aged donors.

Regarding this clonotype: Its antigen is not known.

Next came a second PCR, run for about 7 to 11 cycles, which used a sample-barcoded 5' primer along with a J-beta primer mix. Researchers report that a template-switch adaptor with 12 random nucleotides tagged each cDNA molecule. Each sample yielded at least 2.5 million CDR3-containing paired-end reads. TCRdb used MiXCR to reprocess the 5' RACE reads, holding one entry per CDR3 protein. The data contain 1,500,000 or so distinct CDR3 sequences, almost 60% of them singletons. V was clipped by 6 bases and J by 0 bases, with 14 bases between them. The germline CDR1 and CDR2 sequences are MNHEY and SMNVEV (reference sequence). The CDR3 runs 15 residues.

The gene calls are TRBV27 and TRBJ1-1; TRBD1 might be the D (5 bases). The receptor's source is a man between 18 and 35 years old in good health. The source material was blood. This chain's CDR3 is CASRRMRGMNTEAFF. The CDR3 DNA reads TGTGCCAGCAGAAGGATGCGGGGCATGAACACTGAAGCTTTCTTT.